This T cell receptor beta chain was sequenced during a study of radiotherapy plus CTLA-4 blockade in lung cancer. Across the whole study: Of all patients, under 20% responded objectively and approximately 29% showed disease control.

Turning to this clone: Its antigen is not identified.

General study points: TCR clones originating in tumors grew in number in blood after radiotherapy plus ipilimumab. Best predicting response, reportedly, were early blood T cell clone dynamics, with interferon-beta.

Germline lookup yields CDR1 KGHSH and CDR2 LQKENI. V was clipped by 2 bases and J by 0 bases; unmatched bases: 4. The CDR3 is 15 residues long. Produced via immunoSEQ multiplex PCR; TCRdb's table is partial and in-frame only. The top ten clones hold about 8.3% of a sample with about 59,000 clones, about 72% of them seen once. This TCR was sampled from a human donor with non-small cell lung cancer whose response to radiotherapy plus ipilimumab could not be evaluated. The material was peripheral blood, obtained from a patient treated with radiotherapy plus ipilimumab. The rearrangement joins TRBV18 to TRBJ2-7, with 7 bases identical to TRBD1. The CDR3 here is CASSPVGDSSYEQYF. CDR3 coding DNA: TGTGCCAGCTCACCAGTAGGGGACAGCTCCTACGAGCAGTACTTC.